Following are 23 T cell receptor beta chains from one sample sequenced in a study of blood T cell repertoires in COVID-19. Repertoires were generated with immunoSEQ multiplex PCR, while TCRdb's copy carries only in-frame clones and drops some. The profile covers 110,000 to 150,000 clones, with 84% appearing a single time and roughly 10% taken by the ten largest. The sample taken for sequencing was peripheral blood. The source of these receptors is a man aged 55 to 70 with active or convalescent COVID-19.

The chain recombines TRBV24-1 with TRBJ2-2; TRBD1 might be the D (5 bases). CDR3 size: 16 residues. Germline lookup yields CDR1 KGHDR and CDR2 SFDVKD. V was trimmed by 0 bases and J by 7 bases, leaving 14 bases between them. In nucleotides, the CDR3 is TGTGCCACCAGTGATTTGCATAAAGGGGATGGCGGGGAGCTGTTTTTT. Its translation: CATSDLHKGDGGELFF.

V gene TRBV24-1 combines with J gene TRBJ2-2; no reliable D call. The CDR3 totals 13 residues. V was trimmed by 4 bases and J by 2 bases, leaving 4 bases between them. Germline CDR1 is KGHDR and CDR2 is SFDVKD. The CDR3 bases are TGTGCCACCAGTGACCGTAACACCGGGGAGCTGTTTTTT. Residues: CATSDRNTGELFF.

This chain links TRBV9 with TRBJ2-7, with 7 bases matching TRBD2. The CDR3 is 16 residues long. V lost 0 bases to trimming and J lost 3 bases; unmatched junction nucleotides: 9. Germline CDR1 reads SGDLS; CDR2 reads YYNGEE. CDR3 nucleotides: TGTGCCAGCAGCGTAGGGGGAGGGTTAACGGACTACGAGCAGTACTTC. It translates to CASSVGGGLTDYEQYF.

This chain links TRBV25-1 with TRBJ1-1; possibly TRBD1 for D (6 bases). This CDR3 contains 15 residues. Looked up from germline, CDR1 is MGHDK and CDR2 is SYGVNS. With 1 base removed from V and 4 bases from J, the gap between germline ends came to 13 bases. The CDR3 spells CASSESSTGSTEAFF. For the CDR3, the DNA is TGTGCCAGCAGTGAATCTTCCACAGGGAGCACTGAAGCTTTCTTT.

The rearrangement links TRBV6-5 to TRBJ1-5, with 8 bases aligning to TRBD1. The junction had 4 bases not matched to a gene; V was cut back by 2 bases and J by 1 base. Per the germline V gene, CDR1 is MNHEY and CDR2 is SVGAGI. The CDR3 is 16 amino acids. CDR3 loop: CASSYGRQGSNQPQHF. The CDR3 coding sequence is TGTGCCAGCAGTTACGGGAGACAGGGGAGCAATCAGCCCCAGCATTTT.

The V call is TRBV7-9, the J call TRBJ2-1; D is uncertain. Germline assignment: CDR1 SEHNR and CDR2 FQNEAQ (reference sequence). Trimming removed 0 bases at V and 4 bases at J, with 4 bases between. The CDR3 length is 13 residues. DNA for the CDR3: TGTGCCAGCAGCTTAGCCCCTTACAATGAGCAGTTCTTC. Translated: CASSLAPYNEQFF.

V and J are TRBV4-3 and TRBJ1-2, with TRBD1 as a possible D gene (6 bases). Germline CDR1 is LGHNA and CDR2 is YSLEER. The germline V and J ends were trimmed by 0 bases and 7 bases, with 15 bases remaining between them. The CDR3 has 15 amino acids. The CDR3 reads CASSQERRAGVGYTF. Written as DNA, the CDR3 is TGCGCCAGCAGCCAAGAACGAAGAGCAGGGGTTGGCTACACCTTC.

This clone was counted only a few times. The rearrangement joins TRBV30 to TRBJ2-3; 9 bases are shared with TRBD1. The CDR3 runs to 11 residues. J was trimmed by 14 bases and V by 0 bases; bases with no gene match: 3. Germline loops: CDR1 GTSNPN, CDR2 SVGIG (reference sequence). The CDR3 region has the DNA TGTGCCTGGAGTGTAAGGGACAGGGCGTATTTT. It translates to CAWSVRDRAYF.

The V and J genes are TRBV3-1 (or the pseudogene TRBV3-2) and TRBJ1-3; D is uncertain. CDR1 is LGHDT, CDR2 YNNKEL, per germline (reference sequence). This CDR3 is 14 amino acids long. Deletions cut 0 bases from V and 8 bases from J, with 11 bases between. DNA for the CDR3: TGTGCCAGCAGCCAAGAGCAATTCGGGGACACCATATATTTT. Its protein is CASSQEQFGDTIYF.

CDR3 sequence reads: CASTGDLNTEAFF. Written as DNA, the CDR3 is TGTGCCAGCACCGGGGATTTGAACACTGAAGCTTTCTTT. The rearrangement uses TRBV9 and TRBJ1-1; unclear D gene. V lost 6 bases to trimming and J lost 0 bases, with 9 bases between them. Germline CDR1 is SGDLS and CDR2 is YYNGEE. This CDR3 has 13 amino acids.

The chain combines TRBV19 with TRBJ2-3; 8 nucleotides match TRBD2. The V gene end was trimmed by 3 bases and the J gene end by 5 bases; junction bases not matched to a gene: 13. The germline V gene encodes CDR1 LNHDA and CDR2 SQIVND (reference sequence). CDR3 length: 17 residues. The DNA of the CDR3 is TGTGCCAGTAGTATCGAGGGTAGCGGGAACCTAAGAGATACGCAGTATTTT. Translating it yields CASSIEGSGNLRDTQYF.

The V call is TRBV19, the J call TRBJ1-1; D is unresolved. The V gene's germline CDR1 is LNHDA and CDR2 SQIVND (reference sequence). Trimming removed 3 bases at V and 6 bases at J, with 17 bases between. This CDR3 comprises 15 residues. CDR3 DNA sequence: TGTGCCAGTAGTATCTTTGGCAGGTATATGCCTGAAGCTTTCTTT. It codes for CASSIFGRYMPEAFF.

V usage is TRBV4-3 and J usage is TRBJ1-1; 8 nucleotides match TRBD1. The CDR3 is 15 amino acids. V was pared by 1 base and J by 4 bases, with 5 bases of the junction left unmatched. The V gene's germline CDR1 is LGHNA and CDR2 YSLEER. This chain's CDR3 is CASSQVDTGGTEAFF. The CDR3 DNA follows: TGCGCCAGCAGCCAAGTCGATACAGGGGGCACTGAAGCTTTCTTT.

This chain connects TRBV30 to TRBJ1-3; D unresolved. This CDR3 is 16 amino acids long. CDR1 GTSNPN and CDR2 SVGIG come from the germline V gene (reference sequence). V gave up 3 bases and J gave up 0 bases, with 15 bases separating them. The CDR3 nucleotides are TGTGCCTGGAGCTTGGGCCTTCTCAGCTCTGGAAACACCATATATTTT. Its translation is CAWSLGLLSSGNTIYF.

This chain uses TRBV11-3 with TRBJ1-3; D not resolved. CDR1 SGHNT and CDR2 YENEEA come from the germline V gene. The CDR3 has 15 residues. The ends were cut back, 4 bases at V and 0 bases at J, with 10 bases in the middle. CDR3 sequence: CASSYGSGSGNTIYF. CDR3 DNA sequence: TGTGCCAGCAGCTACGGCAGCGGCTCTGGAAACACCATATATTTT.

The rearrangement uses TRBV7-9 and TRBJ2-3; maybe TRBD2 (6 bases). The V gene's germline CDR1 is SEHNR and CDR2 FQNEAQ (reference sequence). The CDR3 extends over 18 amino acids. V lost 0 bases, J lost 3 bases, and 19 bases lay in between. This CDR3 reads CASSLASLGGLGTDTQYF. Written as DNA, the CDR3 is TGTGCCAGCAGCTTAGCCTCTCTCGGGGGTCTTGGGACAGATACGCAGTATTTT.

V is TRBV7-9 and J is TRBJ1-2, with 9 bases identical to TRBD1. This CDR3 region has 16 residues. Germline V CDR1 and CDR2: SEHNR, FQNEAQ (reference sequence). V shed 1 base and J 1 base; nucleotides not matched to a gene: 4. As DNA, the CDR3 is TGTGCCAGCAGCTTAGGGGGACAGGGAGGTAACTATGGCTACACCTTC. As protein: CASSLGGQGGNYGYTF. The complete variable domain, with remaining parts taken from reference TRBV7-9 and TRBJ1-2, reads DTGVSQNPRHKITKRGQNVTFRCDPISEHNRLYWYRQTLGQGPEFLTYFQNEAQLEKSRLLSDRFSAERPKGSFSTLEIQRTEQGDSAMYLCASSLGGQGGNYGYTFGSGTRLTVV.

The chain joins TRBV15 to TRBJ1-5; D gene ambiguous. In germline, CDR1 is LNHNV, CDR2 YYDKDF (reference sequence). V lost 0 bases and J lost 4, with 7 bases in between. The CDR3 loop spans 14 amino acids. The CDR3: CATSRDGLNQPQHF. CDR3 nucleotides: TGTGCCACCAGCAGAGATGGGCTAAATCAGCCCCAGCATTTT.

The rearrangement links TRBV7-2 to TRBJ1-2; D is ambiguous. The germline V gene has CDR1 SGHTA and CDR2 FQGNSA. Trimming pared 3 bases from V and 1 base from J, leaving 24 bases between. This CDR3 spans 19 amino acids. CDR3 residues: CASSLHQLLGQTVNYGYTF. The CDR3 DNA follows: TGTGCCAGCAGCTTGCATCAATTGCTTGGGCAGACGGTTAACTATGGCTACACCTTC. The whole variable domain, filled in from reference TRBV7-2 and TRBJ1-2, reads GAGVSQSPSNKVTEKGKDVELRCDPISGHTALYWYRQSLGQGLEFLIYFQGNSAPDKSGLPSDRFSAERTGGSVSTLTIQRTQQEDSAVYLCASSLHQLLGQTVNYGYTFGSGTRLTVV.

Of note for this clone: The junction and the germline gene differ at one end; a read error may be behind it. The genes are TRBV6-6 and TRBJ2-2; TRBD1 agrees at 7 bases. The germline gives CDR1 MNHNY, CDR2 SVGAGI (reference sequence). The CDR3 covers 15 residues. The CDR3 reads CASSYSGQNAGELFF. DNA for the CDR3: TGTGCCAGCAGTTACTCGGGACAGAACGCCGGGGAGCTGTTTTTT.

The gene calls are TRBV5-4 and TRBJ2-2, with 14 bases that match TRBD2. The CDR3 contains 18 residues. Trimming at V came to 5 bases and at J to 0 bases, leaving 6 bases not matched to a gene. Per germline, CDR1 SGHNT and CDR2 YYREEE (reference sequence). CDR3 coding DNA: TGTGCCAGCAGAATGGGGACTAGCGGGGGCGCGAACACCGGGGAGCTGTTTTTT. It codes for CASRMGTSGGANTGELFF.

The gene calls are TRBV6-1 and TRBJ1-1; a possible D gene is TRBD1 (6 bases). V was pared by 6 bases and J by 1 base, with 12 bases between. CDR1 and CDR2 (germline): MNHNS, SASEGT. The CDR3 has 14 residues. CDR3 in DNA: TGTGCCAGCAGCGCACAGGGTAAGAACACTGAAGCTTTCTTT. This translates into CASSAQGKNTEAFF.

The table lists this clone with a count of one. J is TRBJ1-1 and V is TRBV7-2, with 8 bases fitting TRBD1. The CDR3 consists of 16 residues. The trim removed 6 bases at V and 1 base at J, leaving 10 bases unmatched. CDR1 is SGHTA and CDR2 is FQGNSA in the germline V gene. The CDR3 coding sequence is TGTGCCAGCAGGGATGGGACAGGAAGACCGAACACTGAAGCTTTCTTT. This gives the protein CASRDGTGRPNTEAFF.